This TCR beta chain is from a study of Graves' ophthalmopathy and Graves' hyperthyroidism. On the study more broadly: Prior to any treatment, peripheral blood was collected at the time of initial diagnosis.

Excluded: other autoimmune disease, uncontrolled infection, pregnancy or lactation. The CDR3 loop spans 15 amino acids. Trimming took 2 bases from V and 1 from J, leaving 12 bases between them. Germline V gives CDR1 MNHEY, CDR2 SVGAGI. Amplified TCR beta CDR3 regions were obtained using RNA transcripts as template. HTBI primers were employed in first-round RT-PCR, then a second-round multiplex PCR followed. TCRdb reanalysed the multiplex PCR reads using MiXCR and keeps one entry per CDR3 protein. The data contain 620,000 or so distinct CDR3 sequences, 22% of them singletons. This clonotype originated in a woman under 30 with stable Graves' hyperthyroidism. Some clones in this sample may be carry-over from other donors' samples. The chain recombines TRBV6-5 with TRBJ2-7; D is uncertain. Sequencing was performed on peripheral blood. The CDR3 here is CASSYALYGSYEQYF. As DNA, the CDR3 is TGTGCCAGCAGTTACGCACTGTACGGGTCCTACGAGCAGTACTTC.